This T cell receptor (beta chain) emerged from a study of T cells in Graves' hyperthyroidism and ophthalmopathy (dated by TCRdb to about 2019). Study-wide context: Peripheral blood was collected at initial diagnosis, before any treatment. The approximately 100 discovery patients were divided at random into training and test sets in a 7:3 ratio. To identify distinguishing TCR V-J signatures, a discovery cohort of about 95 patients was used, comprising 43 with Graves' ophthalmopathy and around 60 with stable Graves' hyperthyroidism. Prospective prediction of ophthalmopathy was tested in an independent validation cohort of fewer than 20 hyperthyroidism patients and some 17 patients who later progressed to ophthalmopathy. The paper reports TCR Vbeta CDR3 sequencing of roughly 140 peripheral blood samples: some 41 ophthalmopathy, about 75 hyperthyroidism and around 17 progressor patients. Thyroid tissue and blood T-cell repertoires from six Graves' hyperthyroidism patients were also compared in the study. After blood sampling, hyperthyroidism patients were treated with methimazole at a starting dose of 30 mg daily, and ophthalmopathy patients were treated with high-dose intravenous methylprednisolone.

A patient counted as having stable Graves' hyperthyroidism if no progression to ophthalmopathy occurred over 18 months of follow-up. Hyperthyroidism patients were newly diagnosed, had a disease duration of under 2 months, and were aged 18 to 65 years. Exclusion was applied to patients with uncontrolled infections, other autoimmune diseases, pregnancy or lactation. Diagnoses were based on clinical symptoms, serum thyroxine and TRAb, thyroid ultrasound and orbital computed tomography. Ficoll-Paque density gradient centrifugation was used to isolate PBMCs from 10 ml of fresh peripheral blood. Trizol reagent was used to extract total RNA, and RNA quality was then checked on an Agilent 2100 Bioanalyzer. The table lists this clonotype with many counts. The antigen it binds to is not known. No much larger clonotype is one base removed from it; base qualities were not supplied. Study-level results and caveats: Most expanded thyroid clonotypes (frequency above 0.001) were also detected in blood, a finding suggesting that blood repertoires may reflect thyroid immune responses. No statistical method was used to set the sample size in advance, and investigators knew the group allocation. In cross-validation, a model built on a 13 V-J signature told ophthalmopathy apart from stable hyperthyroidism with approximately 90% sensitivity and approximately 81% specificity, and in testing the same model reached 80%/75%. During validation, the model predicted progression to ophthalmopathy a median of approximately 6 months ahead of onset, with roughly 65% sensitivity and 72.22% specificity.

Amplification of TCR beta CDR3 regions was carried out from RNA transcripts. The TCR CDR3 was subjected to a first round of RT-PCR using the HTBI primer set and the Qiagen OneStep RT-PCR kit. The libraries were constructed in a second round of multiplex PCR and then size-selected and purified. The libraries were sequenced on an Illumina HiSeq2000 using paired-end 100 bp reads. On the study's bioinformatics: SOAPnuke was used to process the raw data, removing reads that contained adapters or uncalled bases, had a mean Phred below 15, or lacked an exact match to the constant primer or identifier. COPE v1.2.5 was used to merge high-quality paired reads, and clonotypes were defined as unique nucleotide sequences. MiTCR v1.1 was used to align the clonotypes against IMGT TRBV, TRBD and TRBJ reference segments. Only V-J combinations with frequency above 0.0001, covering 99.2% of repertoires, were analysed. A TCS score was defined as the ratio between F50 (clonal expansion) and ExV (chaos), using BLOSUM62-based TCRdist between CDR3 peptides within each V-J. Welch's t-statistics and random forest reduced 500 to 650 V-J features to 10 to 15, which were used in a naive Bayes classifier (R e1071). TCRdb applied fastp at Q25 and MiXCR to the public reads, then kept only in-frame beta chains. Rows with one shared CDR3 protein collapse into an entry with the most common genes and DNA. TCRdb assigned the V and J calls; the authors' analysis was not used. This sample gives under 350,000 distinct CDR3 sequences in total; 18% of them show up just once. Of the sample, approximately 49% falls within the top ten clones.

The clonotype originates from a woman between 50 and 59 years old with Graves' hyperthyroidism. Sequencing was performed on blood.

For the CDR3, the sequence is CASSLEQLAGSETQYF. The DNA sequence follows: TGTGCCAGCAGCTTAGAGCAACTAGCGGGGTCGGAGACCCAGTACTTC. The chain links TRBV11-2 with TRBJ2-5; TRBD2 matches 10 bases in the middle. Per the germline V gene, SGHAT is the CDR1 and FQNNGV is the CDR2. The CDR3 covers 16 residues, taking in both the cysteine and the phenylalanine. Just CDR3 DNA is preserved here, 48 bases in frame from base 1. Clipping removes 0 bases from V and 5 bases from J, with 6 as the unmatched junction base count.